This T cell receptor beta chain was identified during a study of shared clonotypes between healthy human individuals. Repertoires were generated with immunoSEQ multiplex PCR, while TCRdb's copy carries only in-frame clones and drops some. The sample consists of some 1,100,000 clones, 78% of them appearing once. Study results and limitations: Expectations were that clonotype sharing among donors would be affected by sequencing depth. Relative to memory subsets, naive subsets generally showed larger estimated richness.

Worth noting for this clone: The antigen is undetermined. This sample includes further DNA sequences coding for the same CDR3.

This CDR3 has 14 amino acids. Trimming removed 3 bases from V and 1 base from J, with 6 bases in between. Per the germline V gene, CDR1 is KGHSH and CDR2 is LQKENI. The sequence was collected from a man between 18 and 29 years old in good health. Some clones in this sample may be carry-over from other donors' samples. Sample: memory CD4+ T cells from PBMCs. Subset noted: CD45RA-negative fraction. V is TRBV18 and J is TRBJ2-2, with D possibly matching TRBD2 (5 bases). The DNA of the CDR3 is TGTGCCAGCTCACCGGCGGGGAACACCGGGGAGCTGTTTTTT. This sequence encodes CASSPAGNTGELFF.